Listed here are 30 T cell receptor beta chains from one sample, sequenced in a study of esophageal squamous cell carcinoma under preoperative chemotherapy. Stated time point: before preoperative PTX-NDP chemotherapy. MiXCR was run by TCRdb on the PCR reads, yielding one entry per CDR3 protein. The data hold roughly 13,000 distinct CDR3 sequences, with 45% to 60% observed a single time. The sample was gathered from a patient given preoperative chemotherapy. The receptor set was obtained from a human donor with esophageal squamous cell carcinoma. The donor label of this sample is uncertain.

The V gene is TRBV9, the J gene TRBJ2-1; TRBD2 matches at 12 bases. In germline, CDR1 is SGDLS, CDR2 YYNGEE. V trimming: 3 bases; J trimming: 7 bases; junction bases outside the gene matches: 8. There are 16 residues in the CDR3. CDR3 loop: CASSGRTSGNPNEQFF. The CDR3 DNA is TGTGCCAGCAGCGGCCGGACTAGCGGGAATCCAAATGAGCAGTTCTTC.

The chain joins TRBV6-5 to TRBJ2-5; 7 bases are a match to TRBD2. The end of the DNA aligns better with TRBJ2-7, so the J call may be wrong. The CDR3 totals 15 residues. Germline V lookup: CDR1 MNHEY, CDR2 SVGAGI. This chain's CDR3 is CASSYSSGLGSEQYF. In nucleotides, the CDR3 is TGTGCCAGCAGTTACTCGTCCGGACTAGGGAGCGAGCAGTACTTC.

Relative to its sample, this clonotype is large. This chain uses TRBV6-5 with TRBJ2-1; 7 bases match TRBD2. After removal of 7 bases from V and 4 bases from J, the junction contained 10 bases not matched to a gene. CDR3 size: 15 residues. Germline V gene data show CDR1 as MNHEY and CDR2 as SVGAGI. CDR3 DNA: TGTGCCAGCACGAGAGCGGGATCTTGGTACAATGAGCAGTTCTTC. Translating it yields CASTRAGSWYNEQFF.

This clonotype is medium-sized in the sample. This chain connects TRBV6-1 to TRBJ2-1, with 16 nucleotides matching TRBD2. This CDR3 has 17 amino acids. Germline assignment: CDR1 MNHNS and CDR2 SASEGT. Germline trimming cut 3 bases from V and 13 bases from J; bases unmatched to any gene: 12. As DNA, the CDR3 is TGTGCCAGCAGTGAGGGACTAGCGGGAGGGGGGCAAGAGACCCAGTTCTTC. Residues: CASSEGLAGGGQETQFF.

V and J are TRBV12-3 or TRBV12-4 and TRBJ2-5; maybe TRBD2 (6 bases). The J call may be faulty, since TRBJ2-1 better matches the DNA end. The length of the CDR3 is 14 residues. DNA of the CDR3: TGTGCCAGCAGCCAGACTAGATTTGCGACTGAGCAGTTCTTC. Translation: CASSQTRFATEQFF.

This clonotype has only one observation. The V and J genes are TRBV7-2 and TRBJ2-7; D gene unclear. V shed 5 bases and J shed 1 base, with 9 bases lying between them. The CDR3 is 13 amino acids. Germline V gene sequence: CDR1 SGHTA, CDR2 FQGNSA. Here the CDR3 DNA reads TGTGCCAGCAGCAAGCCTGGGTCCTACGAGCAGTACTTC. Translation gives CASSKPGSYEQYF.

This chain joins TRBV6-1 and TRBJ2-1; D is possibly TRBD2 (6 bases). The DNA end is more similar to TRBJ2-7, so the J call may be wrong. Germline V gives CDR1 MNHNS, CDR2 SASEGT. The CDR3 contains 14 residues. The chain's CDR3 is CASSGTTLSYEQYF. The CDR3, as DNA: TGTGCCAGCAGTGGGACTACCCTCTCCTACGAGCAGTACTTC.

The chain recombines TRBV27 with TRBJ2-3; a possible D gene is TRBD1 (6 bases). In germline, CDR1 is MNHEY, CDR2 SMNVEV (reference sequence). This CDR3 has 12 residues. CDR3 sequence: CARFTGKDTQYF. In DNA form, the CDR3 reads TGTGCGAGGTTCACAGGGAAGGATACGCAGTATTTT.

This clonotype was seen only once. The rearrangement joins TRBV6-1 to TRBJ2-3, with D perhaps matching TRBD1 or TRBD2 (5 bases each). The CDR3 extends over 16 amino acids. Germline V gene sequence: CDR1 MNHNS, CDR2 SASEGT. V was cut by 2 bases and J by 5 bases, with 17 bases left in between. The CDR3 protein is CASSEFGGSYQDTQYF. As DNA, the CDR3 is TGTGCCAGCAGTGAATTTGGGGGAAGCTACCAAGATACGCAGTATTTT.

This clonotype was counted between two and nine times. The J gene is TRBJ1-2, the V gene TRBV6-4, with D possibly matching TRBD1 (6 bases). This CDR3 is 14 amino acids long. Per the germline V gene, CDR1 is MRHNA and CDR2 is SNTAGT. Trimming left V 5 bases short and J 3 bases short, with 13 bases between. For the CDR3, the DNA is TGTGCCAGCAGTCCCTCCGGGGGCTACTATGGCTACACCTTC. As protein: CASSPSGGYYGYTF.

The V gene is TRBV6-2 or TRBV6-3, the J gene TRBJ2-7; D unresolved. The germline CDR1 and CDR2 sequences are MNHEY and SVGEGT. The CDR3 contains 14 residues. Trimming stripped 4 bases from V and 2 bases from J, with 12 bases between. CDR3: CASSFLGPAYEQYF. CDR3 bases: TGTGCCAGCAGTTTCTTAGGACCCGCCTACGAGCAGTACTTC.

V and J are TRBV11-3 and TRBJ1-1; D is undetermined. This CDR3 has 14 amino acids. Germline assignment: CDR1 SGHNT and CDR2 YENEEA. Trimming took 0 bases from V and 5 from J, leaving 10 bases between them. CDR3 region: CASSLDLEWTEAFF. The CDR3 DNA sequence: TGTGCCAGCAGCTTAGATCTGGAGTGGACTGAAGCTTTCTTT.

This chain uses TRBV12-3 or TRBV12-4 with TRBJ2-5; possibly TRBD2 for D (5 bases). The length of the CDR3 is 15 residues. V shed 5 bases and J shed 1 base, with 14 bases lying between them. The CDR3 loop reads CASSSRREPQETQYF. CDR3 in DNA: TGTGCCAGCAGTAGCCGACGGGAACCCCAAGAGACCCAGTACTTC.

The V and J genes are TRBV6-1 and TRBJ2-3; maybe TRBD1 (6 bases). Trimming removed 0 bases from V and 0 bases from J, with 7 bases in between. This CDR3 has 15 residues. The germline gives CDR1 MNHNS, CDR2 SASEGT. The CDR3 loop reads CASSEAGTSTDTQYF. As DNA, the CDR3 is TGTGCCAGCAGTGAAGCAGGGACAAGCACAGATACGCAGTATTTT.

The rearrangement links TRBV7-2 to TRBJ2-3; D is perhaps TRBD1 (5 bases). The DNA end lines up better with TRBJ2-7; the J call may be wrong. CDR1 is SGHTA, CDR2 FQGNSA, per germline. The CDR3 runs 13 residues. CDR3 amino acids: CASSLDNYNEQYF. CDR3 coding DNA: TGTGCCAGCAGCTTGGACAACTACAATGAGCAGTACTTC.

This clonotype is labeled as large (0.1 to 1%). The chain is built from TRBV6-6 and TRBJ2-1, with 9 bases fitting TRBD2. The CDR3 runs 18 residues. Germline CDR1 reads MNHNY; CDR2 reads SVGAGI (reference sequence). Trimming at V came to 6 bases and at J to 13 bases, leaving 25 bases not matched to a gene. For the CDR3, the DNA is TGTGCCAGCAGGTACACCGGGACTAGCAGGAGCAACCAAGAGACCCAGTTCTTC. This sequence encodes CASRYTGTSRSNQETQFF.

The chain links TRBV7-8 to TRBJ2-7, with TRBD2 identical over 10 bases. The CDR3 is 14 residues long. Germline V gene sequence: CDR1 SGHVS, CDR2 FQNEAQ. The V and J ends lost 4 bases and 3 bases, in that order; junction bases with no gene match: 3. CDR3 residues: CASSSGTSVYEQYF. The CDR3 bases are TGTGCCAGCAGCTCCGGGACTAGCGTCTACGAGCAGTACTTC.

The V and J genes are TRBV6-1 and TRBJ2-4; 10 bases align to TRBD1. The end of the DNA is better explained by TRBJ2-5, so the J call may be wrong. Germline assignment: CDR1 MNHNS and CDR2 SASEGT. This CDR3 region has 15 residues. CDR3 nucleotides: TGTGCCAGCAGTAGGACCGGGACAGGGGTCGAGACCCAGTACTTC. This codes for CASSRTGTGVETQYF.

The V call is TRBV6-2 or TRBV6-3, the J call TRBJ2-3; no definite D call. This CDR3 is built from 12 residues. Germline V CDR1 and CDR2: MNHEY, SVGEGT. V gave up 6 bases and J gave up 2 bases, with 6 bases separating them. This chain's CDR3 is CASRIPTDTQYF. The DNA of the CDR3 is TGTGCCAGCAGGATCCCCACAGATACGCAGTATTTT.

About this clonotype: A junction boundary mismatches the germline segment, possibly from a read error. The chain carries TRBV6-5 and TRBJ2-1; 12 bases agree with TRBD2. The CDR3 covers 17 residues. The germline V gene has CDR1 MNHEY and CDR2 SVGAGI. The CDR3 nucleotides read TGTGCCAGCAGTTACTCCCTCGGACTAGCGGGGCGTAGGGAGCTGTTCTTC. Translation gives CASSYSLGLAGRRELFF.

In the case of this clonotype: The conserved closing phenylalanine or tryptophan is absent in this CDR3, likely reflecting a read error. The chain links TRBV6-1 to TRBJ2-1, with TRBD1 as a possible D gene (5 bases). The J call may be incorrect, as the DNA end agrees better with TRBJ2-5. The CDR3 has 15 residues. From germline, CDR1 is MNHNS and CDR2 SASEGT. CDR3 amino acids: CASSERTLKTETQYL. For the CDR3, the DNA is TGTGCCAGCAGTGAAAGGACACTAAAAACGGAGACCCAGTACTTA.

The genes are TRBV6-5 and TRBJ2-3; D not certain. The V gene's germline CDR1 is MNHEY and CDR2 SVGAGI. The CDR3 extends over 16 amino acids. Trimming removed 0 bases at V and 6 bases at J, with 16 bases between. The CDR3 here is CASSYSIRFLADTQYF. DNA of the CDR3: TGTGCCAGCAGTTACTCGATACGGTTTCTTGCGGATACGCAGTATTTT.

The chain uses TRBV6-1 and TRBJ2-4; 7 nucleotides line up with TRBD2. CDR1 and CDR2 from the germline V gene are MNHNS and SASEGT. The CDR3 loop spans 15 amino acids. The CDR3 DNA reads as TGTGGCCGCACCTCGGGGAGGGGTGCCAAAAACACGCAGTACTTC. Amino acid sequence: CGRTSGRGAKNTQYF.

In the case of this clonotype: A much larger clone lies one base from this, so it may be a read error. The chain couples TRBV11-1 to TRBJ2-3; 12 bases are shared with TRBD2. Germline V gene lookup returns CDR1 SGHAT and CDR2 FQDESV (reference sequence). The CDR3 is 16 residues long. CDR3 in amino acids: CTSSTTSGSGIGTQYF. DNA for the CDR3: TGTACCAGCAGCACGACTAGCGGGAGTGGCATAGGTACGCAGTATTTT.

Notes on this clonotype: This sequence may be a read error, since a much larger clone differs from it by one base. The CDR3 spells CDSSPRITRTGQRTQYF. CDR3 sequence (DNA): TGTGACAGCAGCCCCCGGATAACTCGGACAGGACAGCGTACGCAGTATTTT. The rearrangement uses TRBV6-1 and TRBJ2-5; TRBD1 agrees at 7 bases. The J call may be mistaken, given a closer DNA end match to TRBJ2-3. The CDR3 is 17 amino acids. The germline V gene has CDR1 MNHNS and CDR2 SASEGT.

This clonotype is judged medium-sized. The chain has TRBV6-4 and TRBJ2-1, with D possibly being TRBD1 or TRBD2 (5 bases each). The DNA end lines up better with TRBJ2-7; the J call may be wrong. Per the germline V gene, CDR1 is MRHNA and CDR2 is SNTAGT. There are 16 residues in the CDR3. The CDR3, as DNA: TGTGCCAGCAGAAAACGGGGCACGTTCGGGGTTGATGAGCAGTACTTC. Translating gives CASRKRGTFGVDEQYF.

For this clonotype: This is likely a read error, given that the CDR3 carries no conserved phenylalanine or tryptophan at its end. No DNA is shown, since the ends of the CDR3 on it are uncertain; the CDR3 is the one TCRdb lists. The chain uses TRBV6-1 and TRBJ2-3; TRBD1, the table's D call, lacks a check against the DNA. Both ends counted, the CDR3 spans 17 residues. CDR1 is MNHNS and CDR2 is SASEGT in the germline V gene. The CDR3 protein is CASSALGSGTPTDTQLL.

This clonotype was counted ten times or more. A much larger clone lies a single base off, so this may be a read error. The gene calls are TRBV6-1 and TRBJ2-1, with D uncertain. TRBJ2-7 explains the end of the DNA better; the J call may be wrong. Germline-derived CDR1 and CDR2 are MNHNS and SASEGT. CDR3 length equals 15 residues. CDR3 region: CVSSEQPVLFGEQYF. The DNA for the CDR3 is TGTGTCAGCAGTGAACAACCGGTACTATTTGGGGAGCAGTACTTC.

This clonotype was recorded many times. The rearrangement uses TRBV7-8 and TRBJ2-1; D assignment may be TRBD1 or TRBD2 (5 bases each). V dropped 4 bases and J dropped 6 bases, with 13 bases sitting between them. Germline CDR1 and CDR2: SGHVS and FQNEAQ. The length of the CDR3 is 14 residues. The CDR3 sequence is CASSSSDGGNEQFF. Written as DNA, the CDR3 is TGTGCCAGCAGCTCCTCGGATGGGGGCAATGAGCAGTTCTTC.

This clonotype was seen ten or more times. The chain has TRBV6-1 and TRBJ2-2; 11 bases are shared with TRBD1. This CDR3 contains 14 residues. Trimming at V came to 11 bases and at J to 6 bases, leaving 8 bases not matched to a gene. CDR1 is MNHNS, CDR2 SASEGT, per germline. The DNA of the CDR3 is TGTGCCGTAGGACAGGGGGCGCGTCCCGGGGAGCTGTTTTTT. It encodes CAVGQGARPGELFF.